The source of this TCR beta chain is a study of radiotherapy plus CTLA-4 blockade in lung cancer. Repertoires were generated with immunoSEQ multiplex PCR, while TCRdb's copy carries only in-frame clones and drops some. The sample has approximately 97,000 clones, 83% seen once. This CDR3 spans 13 amino acids. V was pared by 6 bases and J by 4 bases, with 12 bases between. Germline loops: CDR1 SGHAT, CDR2 FQNNGV. The sample consisted of peripheral blood, taken from a patient treated with radiotherapy plus ipilimumab. This chain links TRBV11-2 with TRBJ1-2, with D maybe TRBD1 (5 bases). This receptor was obtained from a human donor with non-small cell lung cancer who had stable disease on radiotherapy plus ipilimumab. The CDR3 here is CASSEGSSYGYTF. In nucleotides, the CDR3 is TGTGCCAGCAGTGAGGGGTCCTCCTATGGCTACACCTTC.